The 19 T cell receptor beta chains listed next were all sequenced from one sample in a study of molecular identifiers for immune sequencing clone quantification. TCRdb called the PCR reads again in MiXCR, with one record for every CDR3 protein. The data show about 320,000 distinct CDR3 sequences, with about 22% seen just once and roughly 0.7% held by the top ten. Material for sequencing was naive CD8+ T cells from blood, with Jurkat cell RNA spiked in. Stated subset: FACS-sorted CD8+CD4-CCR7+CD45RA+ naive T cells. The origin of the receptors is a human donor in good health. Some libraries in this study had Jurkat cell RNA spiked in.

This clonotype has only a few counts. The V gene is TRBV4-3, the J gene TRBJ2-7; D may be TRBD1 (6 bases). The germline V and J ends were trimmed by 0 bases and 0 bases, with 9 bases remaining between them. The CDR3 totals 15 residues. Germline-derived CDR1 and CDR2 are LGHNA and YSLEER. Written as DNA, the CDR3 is TGCGCCAGCAGCCAAGACCCCAGGGGCTCCTACGAGCAGTACTTC. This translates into CASSQDPRGSYEQYF.

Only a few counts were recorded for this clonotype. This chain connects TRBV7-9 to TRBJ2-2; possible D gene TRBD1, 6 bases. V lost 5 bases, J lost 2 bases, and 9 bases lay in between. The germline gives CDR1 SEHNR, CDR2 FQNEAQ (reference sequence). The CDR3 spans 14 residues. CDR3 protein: CASSQDSNTGELFF. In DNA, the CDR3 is TGTGCCAGCAGCCAGGACAGTAACACCGGGGAGCTGTTTTTT.

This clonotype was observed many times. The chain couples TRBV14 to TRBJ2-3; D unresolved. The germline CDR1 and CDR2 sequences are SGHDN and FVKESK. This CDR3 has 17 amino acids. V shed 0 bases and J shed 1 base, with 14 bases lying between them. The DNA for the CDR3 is TGTGCCAGCAGCCAAGACCCCGACATAATCGGCACAGATACGCAGTATTTT. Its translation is CASSQDPDIIGTDTQYF.

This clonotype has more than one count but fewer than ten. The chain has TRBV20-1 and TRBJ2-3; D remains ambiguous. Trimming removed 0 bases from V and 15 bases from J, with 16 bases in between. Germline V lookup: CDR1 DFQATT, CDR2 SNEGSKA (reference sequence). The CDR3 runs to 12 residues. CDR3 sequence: CSARDQNLNRYF. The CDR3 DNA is TGCAGTGCTAGAGATCAGAACCTAAATAGATATTTT.

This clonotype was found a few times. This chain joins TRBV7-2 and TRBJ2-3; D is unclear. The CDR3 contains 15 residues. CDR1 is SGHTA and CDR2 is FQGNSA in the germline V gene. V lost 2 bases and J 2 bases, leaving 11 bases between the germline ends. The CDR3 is CASSLISGPTDTQYF. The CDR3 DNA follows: TGTGCCAGCAGCTTAATATCTGGACCCACAGATACGCAGTATTTT.

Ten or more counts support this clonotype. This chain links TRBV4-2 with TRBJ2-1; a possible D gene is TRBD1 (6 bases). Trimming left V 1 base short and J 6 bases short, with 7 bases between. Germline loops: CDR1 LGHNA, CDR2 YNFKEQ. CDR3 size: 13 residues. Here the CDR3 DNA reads TGTGCCAGCAGCCAAGGAGGGGGCAATGAGCAGTTCTTC. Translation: CASSQGGGNEQFF.

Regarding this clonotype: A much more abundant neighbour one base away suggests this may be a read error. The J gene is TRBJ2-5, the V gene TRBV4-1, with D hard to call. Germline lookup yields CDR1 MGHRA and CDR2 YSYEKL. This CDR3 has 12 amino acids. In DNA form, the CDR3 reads TGCGCCGGCAGCCGCGACTTGGAGACCCAGTACTTC. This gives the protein CAGSRDLETQYF.

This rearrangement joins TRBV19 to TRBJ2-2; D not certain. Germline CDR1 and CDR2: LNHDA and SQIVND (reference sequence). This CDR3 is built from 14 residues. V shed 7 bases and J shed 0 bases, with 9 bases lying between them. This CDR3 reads CASMLSPNTGELFF. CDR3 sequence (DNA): TGTGCCAGTATGCTAAGTCCGAACACCGGGGAGCTGTTTTTT.

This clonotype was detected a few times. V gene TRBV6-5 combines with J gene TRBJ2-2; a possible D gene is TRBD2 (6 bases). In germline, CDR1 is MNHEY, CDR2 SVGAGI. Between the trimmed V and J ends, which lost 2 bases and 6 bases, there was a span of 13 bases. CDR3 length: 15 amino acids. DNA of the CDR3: TGTGCCAGCAGTTACGGGGGGATTCGGGCCGGGGAGCTGTTTTTT. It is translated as CASSYGGIRAGELFF.

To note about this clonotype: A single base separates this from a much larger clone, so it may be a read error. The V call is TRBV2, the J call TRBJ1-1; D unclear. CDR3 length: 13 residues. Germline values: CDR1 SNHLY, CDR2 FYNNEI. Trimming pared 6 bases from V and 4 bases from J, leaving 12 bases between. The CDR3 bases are TGTGCCAGCAGAATCGACACAATCACTGAAGCTTTCTTT. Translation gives CASRIDTITEAFF. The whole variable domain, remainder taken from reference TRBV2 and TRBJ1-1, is EPEVTQTPSHQVTQMGQEVILRCVPISNHLYFYWYRQILGQKVEFLVSFYNNEISEKSEIFDDQFSVERPDGSNFTLKIRSTKLEDSAMYFCASRIDTITEAFFGQGTRLTVV.

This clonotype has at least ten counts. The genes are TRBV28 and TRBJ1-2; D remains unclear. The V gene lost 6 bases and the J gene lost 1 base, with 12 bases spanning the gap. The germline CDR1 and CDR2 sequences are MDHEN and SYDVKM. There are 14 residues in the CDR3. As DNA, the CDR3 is TGTGCCAGCAGCCCAGGCCGGGGTAACTATGGCTACACCTTC. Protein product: CASSPGRGNYGYTF.

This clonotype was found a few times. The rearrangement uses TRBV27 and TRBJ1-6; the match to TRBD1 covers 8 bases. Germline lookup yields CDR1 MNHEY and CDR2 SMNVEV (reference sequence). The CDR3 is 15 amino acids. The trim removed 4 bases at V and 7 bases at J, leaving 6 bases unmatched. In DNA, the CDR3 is TGTGCCAGCAGTTCTCTTGACAGGGGCAATTCACCCCTCCACTTT. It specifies CASSSLDRGNSPLHF.

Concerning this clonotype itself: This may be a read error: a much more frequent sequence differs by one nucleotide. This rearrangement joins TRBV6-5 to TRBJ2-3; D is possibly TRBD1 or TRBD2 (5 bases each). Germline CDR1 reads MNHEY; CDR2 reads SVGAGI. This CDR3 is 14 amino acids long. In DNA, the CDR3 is TGTCCCAGCAGTTACTTGCAGGGAGCAGATACGCAGTATTTT. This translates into CPSSYLQGADTQYF.

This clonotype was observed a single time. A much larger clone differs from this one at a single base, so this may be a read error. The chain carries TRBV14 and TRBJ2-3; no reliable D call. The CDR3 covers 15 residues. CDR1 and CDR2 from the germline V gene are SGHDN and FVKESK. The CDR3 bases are TGTGTCAGCAGCCAAGATGGGAAAGGCTCAGATACGCAGTATTTT. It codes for CVSSQDGKGSDTQYF.

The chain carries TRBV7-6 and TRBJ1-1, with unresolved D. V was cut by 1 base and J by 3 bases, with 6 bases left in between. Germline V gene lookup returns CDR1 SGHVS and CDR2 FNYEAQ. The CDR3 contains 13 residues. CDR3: CASSLGEHTEAFF. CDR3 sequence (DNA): TGTGCCAGCAGCTTAGGTGAGCACACTGAAGCTTTCTTT.

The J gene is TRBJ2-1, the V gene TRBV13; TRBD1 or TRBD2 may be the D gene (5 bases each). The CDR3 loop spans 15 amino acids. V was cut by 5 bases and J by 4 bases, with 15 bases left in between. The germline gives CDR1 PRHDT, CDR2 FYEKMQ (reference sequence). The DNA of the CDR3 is TGTGCCAGCAGCCTACCGGGACGGGGTTACAATGAGCAGTTCTTC. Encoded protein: CASSLPGRGYNEQFF.

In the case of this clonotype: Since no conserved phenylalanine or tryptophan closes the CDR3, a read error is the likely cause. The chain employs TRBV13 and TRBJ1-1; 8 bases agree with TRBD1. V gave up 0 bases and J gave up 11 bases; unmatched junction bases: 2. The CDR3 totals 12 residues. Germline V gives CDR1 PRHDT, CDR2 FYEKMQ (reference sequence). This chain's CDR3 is CASSLGTGVAFP. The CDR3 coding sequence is TGTGCCAGCAGCTTAGGGACAGGGGTGGCTTTCCCT.

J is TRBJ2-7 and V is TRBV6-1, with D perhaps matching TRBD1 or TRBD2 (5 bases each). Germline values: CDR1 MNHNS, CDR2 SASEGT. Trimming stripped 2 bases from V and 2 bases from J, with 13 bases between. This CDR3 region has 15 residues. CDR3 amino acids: CASSEYRDPAYEQYF. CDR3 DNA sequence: TGTGCCAGCAGTGAATACCGGGACCCTGCCTACGAGCAGTACTTC.

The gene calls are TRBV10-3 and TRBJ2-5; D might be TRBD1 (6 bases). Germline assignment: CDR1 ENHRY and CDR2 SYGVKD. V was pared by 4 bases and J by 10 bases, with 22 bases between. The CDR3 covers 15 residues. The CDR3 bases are TGTGCCATCAGTGCGTGGCGCGCTGGTCAAGGGGGCCAGTACTTC. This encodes CAISAWRAGQGGQYF.